Listed below are T cell receptor beta chains from one sample, sequenced in a study of cytomegalovirus exposure and HLA in healthy donors. Clones were sequenced by immunoSEQ multiplex PCR, and TCRdb holds only the in-frame ones, with some missing. This sample has some 120,000 clones, with roughly 80% found just once. The sample taken for sequencing was PBMCs. The receptors were gathered from a man aged 50-59 years in good health and CMV-seronegative. CDR3s include the opening cysteine and the closing phenylalanine or tryptophan. The D gene is left open where the match is weak. Expanded clones get a size class; other rows say once, few or many, or leave the size out.

>NA|once|TRBJ1-1|TRBV7-8
CASSGRGAGEAFF
TGTGCCAGCAGCGGCCGGGGGGCTGGTGAAGCTTTCTTT
>NA|NA|TRBJ2-7|TRBV11-2
CASSLEAYSYEQYF
TGTGCCAGCAGCTTAGAAGCGTACTCCTACGAGCAGTACTTC
>NA|NA|TRBJ2-7|TRBV5-1
CASRAQNEQYF
TGCGCCAGCAGGGCCCAGAACGAGCAGTACTTC
>TRBD2|NA|TRBJ2-1|TRBV27
CASTPPGLAGDNEQFF
TGTGCCAGCACCCCCCCGGGACTAGCGGGAGATAATGAGCAGTTCTTC
>TRBD2|NA|TRBJ2-7|TRBV5-1
CASSFGRFPAYEQYF
TGCGCCAGCAGCTTCGGGAGGTTCCCCGCCTACGAGCAGTACTTC
>NA|NA|TRBJ2-3|TRBV11-1
CASSPTGSSTDTQYF
TGTGCCAGCAGCCCTACAGGGAGCAGCACAGATACGCAGTATTTT
>TRBD1|NA|TRBJ2-4|TRBV7-2
CASSSQTGAKNIQYF
TGTGCCAGCAGCTCCCAGACAGGGGCCAAAAACATTCAGTACTTC
>NA|few|TRBJ2-7|TRBV5-5
CASSRMEGPSSYEQYF
TGTGCCAGCAGCCGAATGGAGGGCCCGAGCTCCTACGAGCAGTACTTC
>TRBD2|NA|TRBJ2-7|TRBV9
CASSGTGLAGPYEQYF
TGTGCCAGCAGCGGGACCGGACTAGCGGGCCCGTACGAGCAGTACTTC
>NA|NA|TRBJ1-2|TRBV7-2
CASSTDRRIGGYTF
TGTGCCAGCAGCACCGACAGACGTATAGGTGGCTACACCTTC
>TRBD2|NA|TRBJ2-1|TRBV27
CASSLPRGGRNEQFF
TGTGCCAGCAGTTTACCGCGGGGGGGCCGCAATGAGCAGTTCTTC
>NA|NA|TRBJ1-2|TRBV7-3
CASSFNSDRGYTF
TGTGCCAGCAGCTTCAACAGTGACCGGGGCTACACCTTC